The sample holds one count of the clone carrying this T cell receptor beta chain. This record belongs to a study of blood T cells in healthy people across ages. Per the germline V gene, CDR1 is MRHNA and CDR2 is SNTAGT. There are 13 residues in the CDR3. V was cut by 5 bases and J by 11 bases, with 18 bases left in between. Alongside a J-beta primer mix, a sample-barcoded 5' primer served in a second PCR lasting about 7 to 12 cycles. TCRdb re-analysed the 5' RACE reads in MiXCR, keeping a single row per CDR3 protein. The sample contains hundreds of thousands of distinct CDR3 sequences, about 45% of which appear only once.

This chain uses TRBV6-4 with TRBJ2-5; D unclear. Sequenced material: blood. The source of this sequence is a man at least 80 years old in good health. The CDR3 loop is CASSSTLGNEQYF. The CDR3 nucleotides read TGTGCCAGCAGTTCTACTCTGGGCAATGAGCAGTACTTC.